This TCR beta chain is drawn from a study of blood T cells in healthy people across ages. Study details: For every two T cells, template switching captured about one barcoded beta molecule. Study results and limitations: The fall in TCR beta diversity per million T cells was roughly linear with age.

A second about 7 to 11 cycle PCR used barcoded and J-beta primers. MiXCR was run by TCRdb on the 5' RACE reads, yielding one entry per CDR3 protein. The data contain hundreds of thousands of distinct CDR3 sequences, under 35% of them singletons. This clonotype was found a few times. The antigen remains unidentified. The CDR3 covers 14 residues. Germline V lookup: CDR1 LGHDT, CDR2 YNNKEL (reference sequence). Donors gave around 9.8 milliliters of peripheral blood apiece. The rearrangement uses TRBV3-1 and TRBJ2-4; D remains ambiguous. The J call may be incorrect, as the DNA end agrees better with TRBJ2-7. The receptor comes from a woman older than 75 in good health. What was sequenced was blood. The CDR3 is CASSLSKGGGEQYF. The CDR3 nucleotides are TGTGCCAGCAGCTTAAGTAAGGGCGGTGGCGAGCAGTACTTC.